The clone carrying this T cell receptor (beta chain) was detected once. Its target is not known. This specimen comes from a study of radiotherapy plus CTLA-4 blockade in lung cancer. Study in general: Disease control was achieved by around 30% of patients, and objective responses by less than 20%.

Germline CDR1 is LNHNV and CDR2 is YYDKDF (reference sequence). J gave up 6 bases and V 9 bases, and 12 bases lay outside the gene matches. This CDR3 is built from 14 residues. General study results and limits: Dynamics of early blood T cell clones, together with interferon-beta, were reportedly the best predictors of response.

TCRdb keeps only in-frame clones here, not all; method: immunoSEQ multiplex PCR. The sample yields tens of thousands of clones, about 80% seen once. The chain is built from TRBV15 and TRBJ2-7, with 9 bases fitting TRBD2. The receptor was isolated from a human donor with non-small cell lung cancer that progressed on radiotherapy plus ipilimumab. Here the sequenced sample was peripheral blood, taken from a patient treated with radiotherapy plus ipilimumab. The CDR3 DNA reads as TGTGCCACGACCCCTTTAGCGGGAGTCGGCGAGCAGTACTTC. Its translation: CATTPLAGVGEQYF.